This TCR beta chain was identified in a study of CD8 T cells in ankylosing spondylitis. The V gene's germline CDR1 is WSHSY and CDR2 SAAADI. CDR3 size: 14 residues. V gave up 6 bases and J gave up 1 base, with 13 bases separating them. Regarding the study as a whole: The study identified a TCR beta motif of under 10 highly homologous variants that appeared characteristic of ankylosing spondylitis blood. Within peripheral blood, clones linked to disease were CD8+ and relatively rare.

Note on this clonotype: Its antigen is unknown.

Quantitative 5'-RACE with molecular barcodes generated TCR beta libraries. TCRdb passed the 5' RACE reads through MiXCR, listing each CDR3 protein once. In the table there are 200,000 to 250,000 distinct CDR3 sequences, roughly a third of which are singletons. Sequenced input: blood, either unsorted or a sorted T cell fraction (not recorded which). This clonotype was obtained from a male donor with ankylosing spondylitis or in good health (not recorded which). The chain has TRBV10-2 and TRBJ2-7; maybe TRBD1 (6 bases). The CDR3 DNA is TGCGCCAGCAGAGACACAGGGTTATCCTACGAGCAGTACTTC. Protein product: CASRDTGLSYEQYF.